Listed below are T cell receptor beta chains from one sample, sequenced in a study of technical replicates of blood from a few donors. TCRdb's copy holds only in-frame clones and misses some; the assay was immunoSEQ multiplex PCR. Of about 73,000 clones listed, more than 85% were seen once; the top ten hold 4.7%. Sequencing used PBMCs. The receptor source for this set is a human donor in good health. Some clones in this sample may be carry-over from other donors' samples. The CDR3 runs from the conserved cysteine through the conserved F or W. The D gene is left open where the match is weak. Size is omitted from some rows. Given values are once, few, many or a class for expanded clones.

abundance: NA; v_gene: TRBV2; d_gene: NA; j_gene: TRBJ2-6; CDR3nt: TGTGCCAGCAGTGCTGCGCTGGTCCTGACTTTC; CDR3aa: CASSAALVLTF
abundance: NA; v_gene: TRBV30; d_gene: NA; j_gene: TRBJ1-2; CDR3nt: TGTGCCTGGAGTTTGGAGAGGTCCTATGGCTACACCTTC; CDR3aa: CAWSLERSYGYTF
abundance: NA; v_gene: TRBV21-1; d_gene: NA; j_gene: TRBJ1-1; CDR3nt: TGTGCCAGTCCACGCGCTGAAGCTTTCTTT; CDR3aa: CASPRAEAFF
abundance: NA; v_gene: TRBV18; d_gene: NA; j_gene: TRBJ2-5; CDR3nt: TGTGCCAGCTCACCACCGGCTCCGGAGACCCAGTACTTC; CDR3aa: CASSPPAPETQYF
abundance: NA; v_gene: TRBV7-6; d_gene: NA; j_gene: TRBJ2-5; CDR3nt: TGTGCCAGCAGCAACCAGAGGATCCAAGAGACCCAGTACTTC; CDR3aa: CASSNQRIQETQYF
abundance: NA; v_gene: TRBV6-4; d_gene: NA; j_gene: TRBJ2-1; CDR3nt: TGTGCCAGTCCCCACCGGGAGCCCGGGTCCTACAATGAGCAGTTCTTC; CDR3aa: CASPHREPGSYNEQFF
abundance: NA; v_gene: TRBV4-2; d_gene: NA; j_gene: TRBJ2-1; CDR3nt: TGTGCCAGCAGCCAAGATTCTGCCGCCAGCTCCTACAATGAGCAGTTCTTC; CDR3aa: CASSQDSAASSYNEQFF
abundance: NA; v_gene: TRBV27; d_gene: TRBD1; j_gene: TRBJ1-2; CDR3nt: TGTGCCACATACGGCCACAAGACGACAGGGGGCAACTATGGCTACACCTTC; CDR3aa: CATYGHKTTGGNYGYTF
abundance: once; v_gene: TRBV11-2; d_gene: NA; j_gene: TRBJ2-3; CDR3nt: TGTGCCAGCAGCTTAGGTACTCGCGGAGATACGCAGTATTTT; CDR3aa: CASSLGTRGDTQYF
abundance: once; v_gene: TRBV9; d_gene: NA; j_gene: TRBJ2-3; CDR3nt: TGTGCCAGCAGCGTAGGAGGGGGAGACACAGATACGCAGTATTTT; CDR3aa: CASSVGGGDTDTQYF
abundance: NA; v_gene: TRBV7-2; d_gene: TRBD2; j_gene: TRBJ2-5; CDR3nt: TGTGCCAGCAGCTTGGCGGGACTAGAATTCGCCCAGTACTTC; CDR3aa: CASSLAGLEFAQYF
abundance: NA; v_gene: TRBV6-5; d_gene: TRBD1; j_gene: TRBJ2-7; CDR3nt: TGTGCCAGCAGTTACTCGAACAGGGGGCTTTACGAGCAGTACTTC; CDR3aa: CASSYSNRGLYEQYF
abundance: NA; v_gene: TRBV13; d_gene: TRBD2; j_gene: TRBJ2-7; CDR3nt: TGTGCCAGCAGCGCCGCGGGGGGGCCCCGCGAGCAGTACTTC; CDR3aa: CASSAAGGPREQYF
abundance: once; v_gene: TRBV10-3; d_gene: TRBD2; j_gene: TRBJ2-1; CDR3nt: TGTGCCATCAGTGATGTACTAGCGGGAGGACCGCGGCCTAATGAGCAGTTCTTC; CDR3aa: CAISDVLAGGPRPNEQFF
abundance: NA; v_gene: TRBV5-1; d_gene: TRBD2; j_gene: TRBJ2-5; CDR3nt: TGCGCCAGCAGTCCTCAGGGACTAGTGATACAAGAGACCCAGTACTTC; CDR3aa: CASSPQGLVIQETQYF
abundance: NA; v_gene: TRBV20-1; d_gene: NA; j_gene: TRBJ2-3; CDR3nt: TGCAGTCCCGGGAAGGCGGATACGCAGTATTTT; CDR3aa: CSPGKADTQYF
abundance: NA; v_gene: TRBV6-5; d_gene: TRBD1; j_gene: TRBJ2-2; CDR3nt: TGTGCCAGCAGTTATGGGACAGGGGGGACCGGGGAGCTGTTTTTT; CDR3aa: CASSYGTGGTGELFF
abundance: NA; v_gene: TRBV30; d_gene: TRBD2; j_gene: TRBJ2-7; CDR3nt: TGTGCCTGGAGTGTGGGACTAGCGGGTTCCTACGAGCAGTACTTC; CDR3aa: CAWSVGLAGSYEQYF
abundance: NA; v_gene: TRBV7-2; d_gene: NA; j_gene: TRBJ2-3; CDR3nt: TGTGCCAGCAGCTTAGACTACACTGAGGGTACGCAGTATTTT; CDR3aa: CASSLDYTEGTQYF
abundance: NA; v_gene: TRBV7-3; d_gene: NA; j_gene: TRBJ2-3; CDR3nt: TGTGCCAGCAGCTCCTCGACTAGAGGAGGTGCAGATACGCAGTATTTT; CDR3aa: CASSSSTRGGADTQYF
abundance: NA; v_gene: TRBV5-6; d_gene: TRBD1; j_gene: TRBJ1-6; CDR3nt: TGTGCCAGCAGCATCCGGACAGGGTCAAATTCACCCCTCCACTTT; CDR3aa: CASSIRTGSNSPLHF
abundance: NA; v_gene: TRBV5-4; d_gene: TRBD2; j_gene: TRBJ2-5; CDR3nt: TGTGCCAGCAGCGACAGACTAGCGGGGGGGTATGAGACCCAGTACTTC; CDR3aa: CASSDRLAGGYETQYF
abundance: NA; v_gene: TRBV9; d_gene: NA; j_gene: TRBJ1-3; CDR3nt: TGTGCCAGCAGTAGAGGGAGCTCTGGAAACACCATATATTTT; CDR3aa: CASSRGSSGNTIYF
abundance: NA; v_gene: TRBV4-3; d_gene: TRBD2; j_gene: TRBJ2-1; CDR3nt: TGCGCCAGCAGCCCATTTAGCGGGGGGCACTACAATGAGCAGTTCTTC; CDR3aa: CASSPFSGGHYNEQFF
abundance: once; v_gene: TRBV21-1; d_gene: NA; j_gene: TRBJ2-7; CDR3nt: TGTGCCAGCAGCACCCGCATTCCGGGACTAGCGGGAATAATCACCTACGAGCAGTACTTC; CDR3aa: CASSTRIPGLAGIITYEQYF
abundance: few; v_gene: TRBV2; d_gene: NA; j_gene: TRBJ1-4; CDR3nt: TGTGCCAGCACCGATCTTAGCGCAGTTAATGAAAAACTGTTTTTT; CDR3aa: CASTDLSAVNEKLFF
abundance: NA; v_gene: TRBV4-1; d_gene: TRBD2; j_gene: TRBJ2-1; CDR3nt: TGCGCCAGCAGCCAAGTGACTAGCGGGGGCGGATTCAATGAGCAGTTCTTC; CDR3aa: CASSQVTSGGGFNEQFF